Below are 31 T cell receptor beta chains sequenced from a single sample in a study of T cells in women clearing cervical HPV infection. Profiled with immunoSEQ multiplex PCR; TCRdb holds only in-frame clones, not every one. This repertoire comprises under 45,000 clones; its ten largest clones make up 5.8%. The specimen was blood buffy coat. The receptors shown here come from a woman aged 18 to 75 with a cervical HPV16 infection that either progressed to CIN3+ or cleared (not recorded which).

In regard to this clone: The missing CDR3 end, 3 residues past where the read stops, is filled in from the germline J gene. V gene TRBV18 combines with J gene TRBJ1-5; D is perhaps TRBD1 (5 bases). Trimming pared 2 bases from V and 2 bases from J, leaving 10 bases between. The CDR3 has 15 amino acids. CDR1 and CDR2 (germline): KGHSH, LQKENI. The chain's CDR3 is CASSPGAGGNQPQHF. Incomplete CDR3 DNA: TGTGCCAGCTCACCAGGGGCAGGTGGCAATCAGCCC. The full variable domain, with the rest looked up from reference TRBV18 and TRBJ1-5, is NAGVMQNPRHLVRRRGQEARLRCSPMKGHSHVYWYRQLPEEGLKFMVYLQKENIIDESGMPKERFSAEFPKEGPSILRIQQVVRGDSAAYFCASSPGAGGNQPQHFGDGTRLSIL.

Of note for this clone: The CDR3 end falls 3 residues outside the read, so it is completed with the germline J gene. The chain recombines TRBV19 with TRBJ1-1; 7 nucleotides align to TRBD1. V lost 3 bases and J lost 0; bases outside the gene matches: 4. The CDR3 covers 15 residues. The V gene's germline CDR1 is LNHDA and CDR2 SQIVND (reference sequence). CDR3 in amino acids: CASSMGQTMNTEAFF. Incomplete CDR3 DNA: TGTGCCAGTAGTATGGGACAGACCATGAACACTGAA.

As to this clone: The read comes to an end 3 residues before the CDR3 does, leaving the germline J gene to fill in the end. J is TRBJ1-3 and V is TRBV7-8; D possibly corresponds to TRBD1 (5 bases). The CDR3 loop spans 14 amino acids. V lost 8 bases and J 2 bases, leaving 13 bases between the germline ends. Germline CDR1 SGHVS, CDR2 FQNEAQ. CDR3 region: CASRQSRAGNTIYF. The covered CDR3 bases are TGTGCCAGCCGACAGTCTAGGGCTGGAAACACC.

Concerning this clone itself: The CDR3 goes on 3 residues after the read ends, and that part is filled in from the germline J gene. The chain employs TRBV19 and TRBJ2-5; D is possibly TRBD1 (5 bases). The CDR3 sequence is 16 residues long. Germline V gives CDR1 LNHDA, CDR2 SQIVND (reference sequence). V lost 5 bases, J lost 5 bases, and 21 bases lay in between. The chain's CDR3 is CASSPMLAGSLETQYF. The DNA read from the CDR3 is TGTGCCAGTAGTCCCATGCTGGCAGGGTCCTTGGAGACC.

Comment on this clone: The read is 3 residues too short to cover the CDR3 end, so that end is filled in from the germline J gene. The rearrangement uses TRBV27 and TRBJ1-2; D might be TRBD1 (6 bases). The CDR3 sequence is 15 residues long. The germline V gene encodes CDR1 MNHEY and CDR2 SMNVEV (reference sequence). V was clipped by 5 bases and J by 0 bases, with 13 bases between them. The CDR3 bases that were read are TGTGCCAGCAGTCGCTACAGGGCGGCTAACTATGGC. Residues: CASSRYRAANYG. The whole CDR3 reads CASSRYRAANYGYTF.

On this clone: Sequencing ends 3 residues short of the CDR3 end; the germline J gene provides the rest. The chain couples TRBV7-4 to TRBJ2-7, with 10 bases lining up with TRBD2. Germline V gives CDR1 SGHVT, CDR2 SQSDAQ. The V segment lost 4 bases and the J segment 2 bases; nucleotides outside the gene matches: 8. CDR3 size: 16 residues. The covered CDR3 bases are TGTGCCAGCAGCTCTAGGGGCCTAGCGGGGGCCTACGAG. Protein product: CASSSRGLAGAYE. In full, the CDR3 is CASSSRGLAGAYEQYF.

Worth noting for this clone: From the germline J gene comes the end of the CDR3, since the read stops 3 residues before it. V and J are TRBV18 and TRBJ2-3, with D unclear. The germline V gene encodes CDR1 KGHSH and CDR2 LQKENI. The CDR3 covers 14 residues. CDR3 residues: CASSSEYSNQPQYF. Partial CDR3 DNA: TGTGCCAGCTCATCAGAATATAGCAATCAGCCG.

A remark on this clone: One end of the junction does not line up with germline, which may come from a read error. The observed sequence ends 3 residues before the CDR3 terminus, with the missing tail filled in from the germline J gene. The sample holds other DNA sequences that translate to the same CDR3. The chain is built from TRBV30 and TRBJ1-3; D possibly corresponds to TRBD1 (6 bases). The CDR3 is 13 amino acids. CDR1 is GTSNPN, CDR2 SVGIG, per germline (reference sequence). CDR3 sequence reads: CASTQGSGNTIYF. The sequenced CDR3 bases are TGTGCCTCCACACAGGGCTCTGGAAACACT.

Comments on this clone: The read finishes 3 residues shy of the CDR3 end, and the germline J gene is used to complete it. The V call is TRBV20-1, the J call TRBJ1-4, with D possibly being TRBD1 (5 bases). The V gene lost 5 bases and the J gene lost 3 bases, with 16 bases spanning the gap. CDR1 and CDR2 from the germline V gene are DFQATT and SNEGSKA (reference sequence). The CDR3 is 15 residues long. The chain's CDR3 is CSAGATGGPNEKLFF. Incomplete CDR3 DNA: TGCAGTGCTGGGGCCACAGGTGGCCCTAATGAAAAA.

As for this clone: The read finishes 3 residues shy of the CDR3 end, and the germline J gene is used to complete it. V gene TRBV2 combines with J gene TRBJ2-7; 9 nucleotides align to TRBD2. Looked up from germline, CDR1 is SNHLY and CDR2 is FYNNEI. V dropped 7 bases and J dropped 2; count of bases not matched to a gene: 6. The CDR3 is 14 amino acids. Incomplete CDR3 DNA: TGTGCCAGCACCGCTAGCGGGGCCACCTACGAG. Translating it yields CASTASGATYE. Given in full, the CDR3 is CASTASGATYEQYF. Combining the CDR3 with reference TRBV2 and TRBJ2-7 gives the whole variable domain EPEVTQTPSHQVTQMGQEVILRCVPISNHLYFYWYRQILGQKVEFLVSFYNNEISEKSEIFDDQFSVERPDGSNFTLKIRSTKLEDSAMYFCASTASGATYEQYFGPGTRLTVT.

Turning to this clone: The sequence runs out 3 residues before the end of the CDR3; the remainder is reconstructed from the germline J gene. V usage is TRBV5-1 and J usage is TRBJ2-7; TRBD1 is a possible D gene (6 bases). With 0 bases removed from V and 1 base from J, the gap between germline ends came to 8 bases. This CDR3 has 14 residues. Germline V lookup: CDR1 SGHRS, CDR2 YFSETQ. CDR3 in amino acids: CASSLGGQSYEQYF. The DNA read from the CDR3 is TGCGCCAGCAGCTTGGGGGGGCAGTCCTACGAG.

As to this clone: The read stops 3 residues short of the end of the CDR3; the missing end is completed from the germline J gene. This chain uses TRBV2 with TRBJ2-7; D might be TRBD2 (5 bases). Germline V gene sequence: CDR1 SNHLY, CDR2 FYNNEI. V lost 6 bases and J 2 bases, leaving 14 bases between the germline ends. The CDR3 runs to 14 residues. CDR3 in amino acids: CASSSVRGAYEQYF. The DNA read from the CDR3 is TGTGCCAGCAGCAGTGTTCGGGGTGCCTACGAG.

The CDR3 spells CASSEAGSYSPLFF. Incomplete CDR3 DNA: TGTGCCAGCAGTGAGGCAGGGAGCTATTCACCG. This chain joins TRBV2 and TRBJ2-2; tentatively, D is TRBD1 or TRBD2 (5 bases each). The CDR3 end is not reached by the read, which stops 3 residues before it; the germline J gene fills it in. Looked up from germline, CDR1 is SNHLY and CDR2 is FYNNEI. The CDR3 covers 14 residues.

As for this clone: The read terminates 3 residues before the CDR3 end, so the remaining end is supplied by the germline J gene. The rearrangement uses TRBV4-1 and TRBJ2-1, with a weak D call TRBD1 (6 bases). V lost 1 base to trimming and J lost 6 bases, with 13 bases between them. Germline loops: CDR1 MGHRA, CDR2 YSYEKL. This CDR3 contains 15 residues. Partial CDR3 DNA: TGCGCCAGCAGCCAAGCACAGGGATTAGCCAATGAG. Translating it yields CASSQAQGLANE. The full-length CDR3 reads as CASSQAQGLANEQFF.

As to this clone: The CDR3 goes on 3 residues after the read ends, and that part is filled in from the germline J gene. This chain joins TRBV19 and TRBJ2-7, with D tentatively TRBD2 (6 bases). Germline V gives CDR1 LNHDA, CDR2 SQIVND (reference sequence). V lost 7 bases to trimming and J lost 5 bases, with 15 bases between them. The CDR3 loop spans 13 amino acids. The sequenced CDR3 bases are TGTGCCAGTAATTACGGGGGAAGCGACGAG. Translation: CASNYGGSDE. The whole CDR3 sequence is CASNYGGSDEQYF.

Details on this clone: With the read ending 3 residues before the CDR3 end, the germline J gene is used to fill in that end. V and J are TRBV4-1 and TRBJ2-7; D is ambiguous. CDR1 and CDR2 (germline): MGHRA, YSYEKL. With 0 bases removed from V and 2 bases from J, the gap between germline ends came to 11 bases. The CDR3 is made up of 15 amino acids. The CDR3 bases that were read are TGCGCCAGCAGCCAAGATCTAGGCAGTGCCTACGAG. Translated, it gives CASSQDLGSAYE. The complete CDR3 sequence is CASSQDLGSAYEQYF.

Notes on this clone: The sequence runs out 3 residues before the end of the CDR3; the remainder is reconstructed from the germline J gene. V usage is TRBV19 and J usage is TRBJ1-2; TRBD1 might be the D (5 bases). This CDR3 is built from 13 residues. Germline assignment: CDR1 LNHDA and CDR2 SQIVND (reference sequence). The CDR3 loop reads CASSWGKGSDYTF. The sequenced part of the CDR3 DNA is TGTGCCAGTAGTTGGGGCAAGGGGAGCGAC.

CDR3 bases read: TGCGCCAGCAGCTCCACCGGGACACGCCTTAAAGAGACC. The encoded protein is CASSSTGTRLKET. The entire CDR3 reads CASSSTGTRLKETQYF. This chain connects TRBV5-1 to TRBJ2-5, with D perhaps TRBD1 (6 bases). The CDR3 end is not reached by the read, which stops 3 residues before it; the germline J gene fills it in. Between the trimmed V and J ends, which lost 3 bases and 3 bases, there was a span of 18 bases. This CDR3 is built from 16 residues. Germline V lookup: CDR1 SGHRS, CDR2 YFSETQ.

Notes on this clone: The sequence runs out 3 residues before the end of the CDR3; the remainder is reconstructed from the germline J gene. The chain carries TRBV20-1 and TRBJ2-7, with a weak D call TRBD2 (5 bases). The germline V and J ends were trimmed by 0 bases and 3 bases, with 15 bases remaining between them. This CDR3 contains 15 residues. Germline CDR1 reads DFQATT; CDR2 reads SNEGSKA (reference sequence). The part of the CDR3 DNA that was read is TGCAGTGCTAGAGATGAGTCCAACGCGGGCTACGAG. This translates into CSARDESNAGYE. The whole CDR3 sequence reads CSARDESNAGYEQYF.

The sequenced CDR3 bases are TGTGCCAGCAGTTTAGATAGGGGGTCAGCCAAAAACATT. Amino acid sequence: CASSLDRGSAKNI. The whole CDR3 region reads CASSLDRGSAKNIQYF. This sequence joins TRBV27 and TRBJ2-4, with D tentatively TRBD1 (6 bases). The sequenced fragment ends 3 residues before the CDR3 boundary, so the rest is inferred from the germline J gene. This CDR3 region has 16 residues. CDR1 is MNHEY, CDR2 SMNVEV, per germline (reference sequence). The V end was cut by 2 bases, the J end by 0 bases, with 11 bases between.

Partial CDR3 DNA: TGTGCCAGTAGGGACTGGACAGGCCTGAACACTGAA. This sequence encodes CASRDWTGLNTE. The full CDR3 protein is CASRDWTGLNTEAFF. This chain uses TRBV19 with TRBJ1-1; 7 bases are shared with TRBD1. The DNA ends 3 residues before the CDR3 does, and the rest of the CDR3 is filled in from the germline J gene. This CDR3 is built from 15 residues. The V segment lost 6 bases and the J segment 0 bases; nucleotides outside the gene matches: 7. The germline V gene has CDR1 LNHDA and CDR2 SQIVND (reference sequence).

Concerning this clone: At the DNA level, this CDR3 is encoded by other sequences in the same sample as well. The covered CDR3 bases are TGCAGTGCTAGAGATCGGGCAGGGGGCGCGGGGAGC. Its protein product is CSARDRAGGAGS. In full, the CDR3 reads CSARDRAGGAGSYTF. V and J are TRBV20-1 and TRBJ1-2; the match to TRBD1 covers 8 bases. From the germline J gene comes the end of the CDR3, since the read stops 3 residues before it. CDR1 and CDR2 from the germline V gene are DFQATT and SNEGSKA (reference sequence). CDR3 length: 15 residues.

To note about this clone: The read stops 3 residues short of the end of the CDR3; the missing end is completed from the germline J gene. V is TRBV4-1 and J is TRBJ2-7; 8 nucleotides align to TRBD1. Trimming cost V 4 bases and J 1 base; bases outside gene matches: 9. The CDR3 totals 16 residues. CDR1 and CDR2 (germline): MGHRA, YSYEKL. The DNA read from the CDR3 is TGCGCCAGCAGCCTCAAGGCGACAGGGGAATCCTACGAG. Amino acid sequence: CASSLKATGESYE. The full-length CDR3 reads as CASSLKATGESYEQYF.

A word on this clone: The read ends 3 residues before the CDR3 terminus; that terminus is restored from the germline J gene. This chain joins TRBV19 and TRBJ1-2; 7 nucleotides align to TRBD1. The junction had 0 bases not matched to a gene; V was cut back by 2 bases and J by 0 bases. The germline V gene has CDR1 LNHDA and CDR2 SQIVND (reference sequence). The CDR3 totals 14 residues. CDR3 DNA, as far as it was read: TGTGCCAGTAGTATAACAGGGGCTAACTATGGC. Translating gives CASSITGANYG. The entire CDR3 is CASSITGANYGYTF.

A note on this clone: The CDR3 extends 3 residues past the end of the read, so its final part is completed from the germline J gene. The sample carries other DNA sequences with the same CDR3. The chain links TRBV7-3 to TRBJ1-1; D uncertain. The CDR3 loop spans 13 amino acids. Trimming cost V 2 bases and J 1 base, with 5 bases left between them. Per the germline V gene, CDR1 is SGHTA and CDR2 is FQGTGA. The CDR3: CASSLAENTEAFF. The CDR3 DNA, read in part, is TGTGCCAGCAGCTTAGCGGAGAACACTGAA.

For this clone: The sequenced fragment ends 3 residues before the CDR3 boundary, so the rest is inferred from the germline J gene. The chain combines TRBV11-2 with TRBJ1-6; perhaps TRBD1 as D (5 bases). This CDR3 spans 13 amino acids. Germline V gives CDR1 SGHAT, CDR2 FQNNGV. Deletions cut 5 bases from V and 9 bases from J, with 11 bases between. The chain's CDR3 is CASSQGERSPLHF. The sequenced CDR3 bases are TGTGCCAGCAGCCAGGGAGAGCGTTCACCC.

A word on this clone: The read ends 3 residues before the CDR3 terminus; that terminus is restored from the germline J gene. This chain joins TRBV19 and TRBJ2-3; 10 bases match TRBD2. This CDR3 is 17 amino acids long. Germline trimming cut 6 bases from V and 2 bases from J; bases unmatched to any gene: 11. Looked up from germline, CDR1 is LNHDA and CDR2 is SQIVND (reference sequence). CDR3 protein: CASRIGGAGGYTDTQYF. The CDR3 bases that were read are TGTGCCAGTAGAATCGGCGGAGCGGGAGGGTACACAGATACG.

Comment on this clone: The sequence runs out 3 residues before the end of the CDR3; the remainder is reconstructed from the germline J gene. This rearrangement joins TRBV20-1 to TRBJ2-3, with D possibly matching TRBD1 (7 bases). This CDR3 region has 15 residues. The V gene lost 2 bases and the J gene lost 5 bases, with 17 bases spanning the gap. The germline V gene encodes CDR1 DFQATT and CDR2 SNEGSKA (reference sequence). The part of the CDR3 DNA that was read is TGCAGTGCTAGAATGACAGGGAGGCTGTTAGATACG. Its protein is CSARMTGRLLDT. In full, the CDR3 reads CSARMTGRLLDTQYF.

On this clone itself: The read falls 3 residues short of the CDR3 end, and the missing part is taken from the germline J gene. This rearrangement joins TRBV9 to TRBJ1-4, with unresolved D. CDR3 length: 15 amino acids. Deletions cut 4 bases from V and 3 bases from J, with 13 bases between. The germline V gene encodes CDR1 SGDLS and CDR2 YYNGEE. The DNA read from the CDR3 is TGTGCCAGCAGCCCTTTCGGGTCGTCTAATGAAAAA. It specifies CASSPFGSSNEK. The whole CDR3 protein is CASSPFGSSNEKLFF.

About this clone: The read falls 3 residues short of the CDR3 end, and the missing part is taken from the germline J gene. The chain has TRBV7-3 and TRBJ2-3; 7 nucleotides line up with TRBD2. Unmatched junction bases numbered 0, after V lost 2 bases and J lost 1 base. The CDR3 has 14 residues. CDR1 is SGHTA and CDR2 is FQGTGA in the germline V gene. The CDR3 DNA, read in part, is TGTGCCAGCAGCTTAGCGGGGGGCACAGATACG. Translated: CASSLAGGTDT. Given in full, the CDR3 is CASSLAGGTDTQYF.

A note on this clone: The read terminates 3 residues ahead of where the CDR3 ends, so the germline J gene completes it. The rearrangement links TRBV7-9 to TRBJ1-5, with D perhaps matching TRBD1 (5 bases). CDR1 is SEHNR and CDR2 is FQNEAQ in the germline V gene (reference sequence). The CDR3 totals 14 residues. Trimming shortened V by 5 bases and J by 0 bases, and 8 bases separated the two germline ends. CDR3 in amino acids: CASSHDSSNQPQHF. The sequenced part of the CDR3 DNA is TGTGCCAGCAGCCATGACAGTAGCAATCAGCCC.